A single sample gave rise to the 29 T cell receptor beta chains below, sequenced in a study of cytomegalovirus exposure and HLA in healthy donors. TCRdb keeps only in-frame clones here, not all; method: immunoSEQ multiplex PCR. Counted here are some 69,000 clones, roughly 96% occurring once; the ten biggest clones make up about 2.4%. Source material: PBMCs. The receptors were sampled from a man younger than 35 in good health and CMV-seronegative.

CDR3 residues: CASSVEKGLGNTIYF. The CDR3 DNA sequence: TGTGCCAGCAGCGTAGAAAAGGGGCTTGGAAACACCATATATTTT. V usage is TRBV9 and J usage is TRBJ1-3, with a weak D call TRBD1 (5 bases). Germline loops: CDR1 SGDLS, CDR2 YYNGEE. The germline V and J ends were trimmed by 0 bases and 3 bases, with 10 bases remaining between them. CDR3 length: 15 amino acids.

The chain carries TRBV23-1 and TRBJ2-7; 10 nucleotides agree with TRBD1. TRBV23-1 falls under the ORF class, with uncertain function. CDR3 size: 18 residues. The V and J ends lost 7 bases and 1 base, in that order; junction bases with no gene match: 16. Here the CDR3 DNA reads TGCGCCAGCACCAACCTTGACAGGGGGCCAAGGTTTTCCTACGAGCAGTACTTC. It yields the protein CASTNLDRGPRFSYEQYF.

The genes are TRBV9 and TRBJ2-1; tentatively, D is TRBD1 (5 bases). The germline gives CDR1 SGDLS, CDR2 YYNGEE. This CDR3 has 13 amino acids. Trimming removed 0 bases at V and 4 bases at J, with 5 bases between. The CDR3 coding sequence is TGTGCCAGCAGCGTAGGACAGTACAATGAGCAGTTCTTC. Its translation: CASSVGQYNEQFF.

V is TRBV5-5 and J is TRBJ2-3, with D maybe TRBD1 (5 bases). The CDR3 totals 15 residues. Looked up from germline, CDR1 is SGHKS and CDR2 is YYEKEE (reference sequence). The V end was cut by 4 bases, the J end by 2 bases, with 14 bases between. As DNA, the CDR3 is TGTGCCAGCAGCCGGCAGGGATCCTTCACAGATACGCAGTATTTT. Its protein product is CASSRQGSFTDTQYF.

The chain recombines TRBV11-1 with TRBJ1-2; maybe TRBD1 (6 bases). The ends were cut back, 2 bases at V and 3 bases at J, with 10 bases in the middle. Germline CDR1 SGHAT, CDR2 FQDESV (reference sequence). The CDR3 extends over 14 amino acids. This CDR3 reads CASSLTTGHYGYTF. The CDR3 DNA follows: TGTGCCAGCAGCTTAACGACAGGCCACTATGGCTACACCTTC. Together with reference TRBV11-1 and TRBJ1-2, the CDR3 gives the full variable domain: EAEVAQSPRYKITEKSQAVAFWCDPISGHATLYWYRQILGQGPELLVQFQDESVVDDSQLPKDRFSAERLKGVDSTLKIQPAELGDSAMYLCASSLTTGHYGYTFGSGTRLTVV.

Comment on this clone: A junction boundary mismatches the germline segment, possibly from a read error. J is TRBJ1-2 and V is TRBV6-5, with D tentatively TRBD1 (5 bases). CDR1 is MNHEY, CDR2 SVGAGI, per germline. The CDR3 totals 14 residues. The CDR3 protein is CASSYSQGDYGYTF. The CDR3 bases are TGTGCCAGCAGCTACTCGCAAGGGGACTATGGCTACACCTTC.

The chain recombines TRBV30 with TRBJ1-2; the D is unclear. The CDR3 sequence is 12 residues long. The germline CDR1 and CDR2 sequences are GTSNPN and SVGIG (reference sequence). With 3 bases removed from V and 2 bases from J, the gap between germline ends came to 7 bases. CDR3 bases: TGTGCCTGGAGAGCGGGGAACTATGGCTACACCTTC. Amino acid sequence: CAWRAGNYGYTF.

The chain combines TRBV30 with TRBJ2-1, with 10 bases that match TRBD2. The CDR3 length is 15 residues. Germline CDR1 GTSNPN, CDR2 SVGIG (reference sequence). V trimming: 7 bases; J trimming: 0 bases; junction bases outside the gene matches: 6. The CDR3, as DNA: TGTGCCTACCATAGCGGGAGGCCCTCCTACAATGAGCAGTTCTTC. Protein product: CAYHSGRPSYNEQFF.

V and J are TRBV5-6 and TRBJ2-7, with 11 bases fitting TRBD1. Germline CDR1 is SGHDT and CDR2 is YYEEEE. The CDR3 loop spans 16 amino acids. V dropped 4 bases and J dropped 2; count of bases not matched to a gene: 8. CDR3 loop: CASSPQGQGAAYEQYF. CDR3 sequence (DNA): TGTGCCAGCAGCCCCCAAGGACAGGGGGCGGCCTACGAGCAGTACTTC.

V and J are TRBV19 and TRBJ1-1; D not certain. Germline assignment: CDR1 LNHDA and CDR2 SQIVND (reference sequence). The CDR3 loop spans 12 amino acids. Trimming took off 9 bases at V and 7 bases at J, with 15 bases between the two ends. In DNA, the CDR3 is TGTGCCAGAGAGGGTCAGGACCTTGAAGCTTTCTTT. Translating gives CAREGQDLEAFF.

CDR3 loop: CASSLEGAGELFF. Written as DNA, the CDR3 is TGTGCCAGCAGCTTAGAGGGGGCCGGGGAGCTGTTTTTT. The chain carries TRBV7-6 and TRBJ2-2, with TRBD1 as a possible D gene (6 bases). Between the trimmed V and J ends, which lost 1 base and 6 bases, there was a span of 6 bases. In germline, CDR1 is SGHVS, CDR2 FNYEAQ. This CDR3 region has 13 residues.

The gene calls are TRBV9 and TRBJ2-7; TRBD1 matches 11 bases. There are 14 residues in the CDR3. The germline CDR1 and CDR2 sequences are SGDLS and YYNGEE. V lost 0 bases to trimming and J lost 6 bases; unmatched junction nucleotides: 2. CDR3 nucleotide sequence: TGTGCCAGCAGCGTAGGCGGGACAGGGGGCGAGCAGTACTTC. It codes for CASSVGGTGGEQYF.

This chain uses TRBV2 with TRBJ1-1, with a tentative D call TRBD1 (6 bases). The V and J ends lost 8 bases and 2 bases respectively, with 12 bases between them. There are 13 residues in the CDR3. CDR1 is SNHLY, CDR2 FYNNEI, per germline. The CDR3 loop is CASSGQLNTEAFF. DNA of the CDR3: TGTGCCAGCTCCGGACAGCTCAACACTGAAGCTTTCTTT.

The chain combines TRBV15 with TRBJ1-3; the match to TRBD1 covers 9 bases. CDR3 size: 15 residues. Trimming cost V 3 bases and J 8 bases; bases outside gene matches: 8. Germline CDR1 is LNHNV and CDR2 is YYDKDF (reference sequence). CDR3 amino acids: CATSSGPGQGYTIYF. The CDR3 DNA reads as TGTGCCACCAGCAGTGGGCCGGGACAGGGTTACACCATATATTTT.

A single count supports this clone. The chain combines TRBV30 with TRBJ2-2; possibly TRBD1 for D (5 bases). V shed 2 bases and J shed 1 base, with 17 bases lying between them. The CDR3 consists of 17 residues. In germline, CDR1 is GTSNPN, CDR2 SVGIG (reference sequence). This CDR3 is CAWSLQTRQGNTGELFF. The CDR3 DNA sequence: TGTGCCTGGAGTCTTCAAACGCGGCAGGGGAACACCGGGGAGCTGTTTTTT. Full variable domain (missing parts from reference TRBV30 and TRBJ2-2): SQTIHQWPATLVQPVGSPLSLECTVEGTSNPNLYWYRQAAGRGLQLLFYSVGIGQISSEVPQNLSASRPQDRQFILSSKKLLLSDSGFYLCAWSLQTRQGNTGELFFGEGSRLTVL.

The chain combines TRBV6-1 with TRBJ2-7, with 10 bases lining up with TRBD1. Germline V lookup: CDR1 MNHNS, CDR2 SASEGT. Unmatched junction bases numbered 6, after V lost 4 bases and J lost 3 bases. The length of the CDR3 is 15 residues. CDR3 amino acids: CASSGRWDRGYEQYF. The CDR3, as DNA: TGTGCCAGCAGTGGAAGGTGGGACAGGGGCTACGAGCAGTACTTC.

This chain links TRBV19 with TRBJ1-1, with D unresolved. This CDR3 comprises 14 residues. CDR1 is LNHDA, CDR2 SQIVND, per germline (reference sequence). Trimming took off 3 bases at V and 0 bases at J, with 8 bases between the two ends. The CDR3 here is CASSMRSLNTEAFF. CDR3 sequence (DNA): TGTGCCAGTAGTATGCGTAGCCTGAACACTGAAGCTTTCTTT.

The chain has TRBV9 and TRBJ2-1; 8 nucleotides match TRBD1. Per the germline V gene, CDR1 is SGDLS and CDR2 is YYNGEE. Unmatched junction bases numbered 7, after V lost 4 bases and J lost 4 bases. CDR3 size: 15 residues. Written as DNA, the CDR3 is TGTGCCAGCAGCCCTCAGGGGGCTTTGTACAATGAGCAGTTCTTC. This encodes CASSPQGALYNEQFF. The full variable domain, with the rest looked up from reference TRBV9 and TRBJ2-1, is DSGVTQTPKHLITATGQRVTLRCSPRSGDLSVYWYQQSLDQGLQFLIQYYNGEERAKGNILERFSAQQFPDLHSELNLSSLELGDSALYFCASSPQGALYNEQFFGPGTRLTVL.

The chain joins TRBV19 to TRBJ1-1; 8 positions match TRBD1. The CDR3 has 14 amino acids. Germline CDR1 is LNHDA and CDR2 is SQIVND (reference sequence). The V gene end was trimmed by 7 bases and the J gene end by 8 bases; junction bases not matched to a gene: 12. CDR3 DNA: TGTGCCAGTAATGACCGAGGACAGGGCAAGGAAGCTTTCTTT. Its protein product is CASNDRGQGKEAFF.

The genes are TRBV19 and TRBJ2-2, with TRBD1 as a possible D gene (6 bases). Germline CDR1 and CDR2: LNHDA and SQIVND (reference sequence). This CDR3 has 13 amino acids. V gave up 10 bases and J gave up 5 bases, with 14 bases separating them. The DNA of the CDR3 is TGTGCCACTCGGCAGGGGTGGACCGGGGAGCTGTTTTTT. Its translation: CATRQGWTGELFF. Filled out from reference TRBV19 and TRBJ2-2, the complete variable domain reads DGGITQSPKYLFRKEGQNVTLSCEQNLNHDAMYWYRQDPGQGLRLIYYSQIVNDFQKGDIAEGYSVSREKKESFPLTVTSAQKNPTAFYLCATRQGWTGELFFGEGSRLTVL.

The chain is built from TRBV6-1 and TRBJ1-5; 9 bases align to TRBD1. There are 15 residues in the CDR3. The V segment lost 6 bases and the J segment 5 bases; nucleotides outside the gene matches: 8. Germline CDR1 and CDR2: MNHNS and SASEGT. CDR3 in DNA: TGTGCCAGCAGGGACCGGGACAGGGACGATCAGCCCCAGCATTTT. It specifies CASRDRDRDDQPQHF.

The chain carries TRBV19 and TRBJ1-2; weak D call: TRBD1 (5 bases). Per germline, CDR1 LNHDA and CDR2 SQIVND (reference sequence). The V and J ends lost 9 bases and 8 bases respectively, with 19 bases between them. The CDR3 consists of 13 residues. The chain's CDR3 is CASQPGQGGGYTF. In DNA form, the CDR3 reads TGTGCCAGCCAACCGGGGCAGGGAGGAGGCTACACCTTC.

This chain connects TRBV6-5 to TRBJ1-2; D is unclear. V dropped 1 base and J dropped 0 bases, with 9 bases sitting between them. Germline V gene lookup returns CDR1 MNHEY and CDR2 SVGAGI. This CDR3 spans 15 amino acids. CDR3 in DNA: TGTGCCAGCAGTTACTGTGAACAGACTAACTATGGCTACACCTTC. It codes for CASSYCEQTNYGYTF.

The chain carries TRBV6-5 and TRBJ1-2; D may be TRBD1 (5 bases). From germline, CDR1 is MNHEY and CDR2 SVGAGI. The CDR3 has 13 residues. Trimming removed 6 bases from V and 4 bases from J, with 12 bases in between. Here the CDR3 reads CASRYRSSYGYTF. The CDR3 DNA follows: TGTGCCAGCAGGTACAGGAGTTCCTATGGCTACACCTTC.

V usage is TRBV9 and J usage is TRBJ1-4; D unclear. V was trimmed by 4 bases and J by 4 bases, leaving 17 bases between them. The germline V gene encodes CDR1 SGDLS and CDR2 YYNGEE. This CDR3 region has 16 residues. The CDR3 nucleotides read TGTGCCAGCAGCCCAGTGGAGGGCTTCGGTAATGAAAAACTGTTTTTT. Encoded protein: CASSPVEGFGNEKLFF. Full variable domain (outside the CDR3, taken from reference TRBV9 and TRBJ1-4): DSGVTQTPKHLITATGQRVTLRCSPRSGDLSVYWYQQSLDQGLQFLIQYYNGEERAKGNILERFSAQQFPDLHSELNLSSLELGDSALYFCASSPVEGFGNEKLFFGSGTQLSVL.

V is TRBV6-4 and J is TRBJ2-2; TRBD2 matches 7 bases. From germline, CDR1 is MRHNA and CDR2 SNTAGT. The CDR3 spans 15 residues. Trimming at V came to 3 bases and at J to 1 base, leaving 2 bases not matched to a gene. CDR3 protein: CASSEGGENTGELFF. In nucleotides, the CDR3 is TGTGCCAGCAGTGAGGGGGGGGAGAACACCGGGGAGCTGTTTTTT.

The V and J genes are TRBV20-1 and TRBJ1-1; weak D call: TRBD1 (5 bases). The CDR3 consists of 11 residues. Germline loops: CDR1 DFQATT, CDR2 SNEGSKA (reference sequence). Trimming cost V 7 bases and J 4 bases, with 10 bases left between them. The CDR3 reads CSGGTATEAFF. The DNA for the CDR3 is TGCAGTGGTGGGACTGCCACTGAAGCTTTCTTT.

V is TRBV19 and J is TRBJ1-1; 7 nucleotides match TRBD1. This CDR3 comprises 14 residues. The V gene end was trimmed by 3 bases and the J gene end by 4 bases; junction bases not matched to a gene: 5. The germline CDR1 and CDR2 sequences are LNHDA and SQIVND (reference sequence). CDR3 in amino acids: CASSMIRQGTEAFF. CDR3 DNA sequence: TGTGCCAGTAGTATGATCCGACAGGGCACTGAAGCTTTCTTT.

This clone was seen just once. V and J are TRBV11-2 and TRBJ1-2, with D possibly matching TRBD1 (6 bases). From germline, CDR1 is SGHAT and CDR2 FQNNGV. Trimming left V 6 bases short and J 2 bases short, with 16 bases between. CDR3 length: 15 residues. As DNA, the CDR3 is TGTGCCAGCAGTCCTACAGGGAATAGGAACTATGGCTACACCTTC. Its protein product is CASSPTGNRNYGYTF.